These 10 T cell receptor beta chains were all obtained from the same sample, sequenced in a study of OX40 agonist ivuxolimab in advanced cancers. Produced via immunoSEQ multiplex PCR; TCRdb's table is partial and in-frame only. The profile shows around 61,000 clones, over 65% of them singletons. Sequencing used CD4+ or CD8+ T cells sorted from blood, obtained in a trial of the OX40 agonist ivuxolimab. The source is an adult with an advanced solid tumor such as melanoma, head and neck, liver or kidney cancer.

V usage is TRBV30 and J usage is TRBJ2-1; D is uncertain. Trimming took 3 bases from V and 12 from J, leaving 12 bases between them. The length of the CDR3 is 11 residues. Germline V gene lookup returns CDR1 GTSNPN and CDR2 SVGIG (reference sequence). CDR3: CAWSIELVQFF. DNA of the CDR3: TGTGCCTGGAGCATCGAGCTGGTGCAGTTCTTC.

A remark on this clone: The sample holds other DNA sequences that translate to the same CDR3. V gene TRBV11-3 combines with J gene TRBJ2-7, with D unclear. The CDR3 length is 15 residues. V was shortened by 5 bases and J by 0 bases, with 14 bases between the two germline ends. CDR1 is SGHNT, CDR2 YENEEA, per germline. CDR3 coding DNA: TGTGCCAGCAGCGTAGGGCAGGTTAGCTCCTACGAGCAGTACTTC. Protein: CASSVGQVSSYEQYF.

This chain's CDR3 is CASSMVAGAFSGANVLTF. The CDR3 DNA sequence: TGTGCCAGTAGTATGGTCGCGGGAGCTTTCTCTGGGGCCAACGTCCTGACTTTC. The chain carries TRBV19 and TRBJ2-6, with 7 bases matching TRBD2. The length of the CDR3 is 18 residues. Germline loops: CDR1 LNHDA, CDR2 SQIVND (reference sequence). Trimming at V came to 3 bases and at J to 0 bases, leaving 8 bases not matched to a gene. Full variable domain (missing parts from reference TRBV19 and TRBJ2-6): DGGITQSPKYLFRKEGQNVTLSCEQNLNHDAMYWYRQDPGQGLRLIYYSQIVNDFQKGDIAEGYSVSREKKESFPLTVTSAQKNPTAFYLCASSMVAGAFSGANVLTFGAGSRLTVL.

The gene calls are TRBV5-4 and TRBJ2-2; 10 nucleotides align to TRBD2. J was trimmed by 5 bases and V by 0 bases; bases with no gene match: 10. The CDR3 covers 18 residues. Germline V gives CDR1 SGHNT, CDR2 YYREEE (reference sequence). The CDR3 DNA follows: TGTGCCAGCAGCTTGGGACTAGCGGGCCCCCAACCAACCGGGGAGCTGTTTTTT. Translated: CASSLGLAGPQPTGELFF.

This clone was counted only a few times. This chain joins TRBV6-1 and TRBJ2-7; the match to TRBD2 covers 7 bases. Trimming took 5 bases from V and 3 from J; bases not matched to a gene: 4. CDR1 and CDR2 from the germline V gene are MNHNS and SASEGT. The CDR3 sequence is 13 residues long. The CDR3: CASSPSGVYEQYF. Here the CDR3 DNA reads TGTGCCAGCAGTCCTAGCGGAGTCTACGAGCAGTACTTC.

CDR3 sequence reads: CASRPTGAVKYNEQFF. CDR3 DNA sequence: TGCGCCAGCAGACCTACAGGGGCGGTAAAATACAATGAGCAGTTCTTC. The chain has TRBV4-1 and TRBJ2-1, with 7 bases aligning to TRBD1. Germline CDR1 MGHRA, CDR2 YSYEKL. This CDR3 region has 16 residues. J lost 4 bases, V lost 6 bases, and 12 bases had no gene match.

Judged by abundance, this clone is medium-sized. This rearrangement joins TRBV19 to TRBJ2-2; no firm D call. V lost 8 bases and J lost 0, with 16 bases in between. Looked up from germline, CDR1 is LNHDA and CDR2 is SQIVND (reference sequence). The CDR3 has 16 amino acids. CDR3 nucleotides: TGTGCCAGTTCAGACCCCGGCGGCCCGAACACCGGGGAGCTGTTTTTT. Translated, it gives CASSDPGGPNTGELFF.

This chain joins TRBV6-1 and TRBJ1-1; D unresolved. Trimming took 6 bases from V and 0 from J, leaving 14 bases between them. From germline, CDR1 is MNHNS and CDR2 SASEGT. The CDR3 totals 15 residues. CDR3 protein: CASRGMEAMNTEAFF. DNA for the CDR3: TGTGCCAGCAGAGGAATGGAGGCCATGAACACTGAAGCTTTCTTT.

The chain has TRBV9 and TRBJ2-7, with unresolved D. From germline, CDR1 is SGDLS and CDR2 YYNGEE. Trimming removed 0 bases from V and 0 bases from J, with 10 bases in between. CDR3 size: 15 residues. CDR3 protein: CASSVGIGPSYEQYF. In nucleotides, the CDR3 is TGTGCCAGCAGCGTAGGTATAGGGCCCTCCTACGAGCAGTACTTC.

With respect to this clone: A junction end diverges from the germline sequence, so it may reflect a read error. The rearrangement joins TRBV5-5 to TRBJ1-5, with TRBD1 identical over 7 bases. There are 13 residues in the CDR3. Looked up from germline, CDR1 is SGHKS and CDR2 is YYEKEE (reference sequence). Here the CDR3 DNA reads TGTGCCAGCAGCCCAACGGACAGGACGGTGAGGGATTTT. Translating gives CASSPTDRTVRDF.